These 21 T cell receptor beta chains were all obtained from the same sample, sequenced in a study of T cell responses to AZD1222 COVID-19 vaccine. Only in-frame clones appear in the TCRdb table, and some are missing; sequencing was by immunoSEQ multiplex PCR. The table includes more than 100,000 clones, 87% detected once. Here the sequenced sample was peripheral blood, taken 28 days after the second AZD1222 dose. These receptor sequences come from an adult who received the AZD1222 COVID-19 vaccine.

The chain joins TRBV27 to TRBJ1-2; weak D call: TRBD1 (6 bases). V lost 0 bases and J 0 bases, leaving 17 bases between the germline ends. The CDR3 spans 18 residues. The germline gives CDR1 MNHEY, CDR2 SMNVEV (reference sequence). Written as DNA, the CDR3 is TGTGCCAGCAGTTTATCGCCGACCCGGCAGGGGCCTAACTATGGCTACACCTTC. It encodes CASSLSPTRQGPNYGYTF.

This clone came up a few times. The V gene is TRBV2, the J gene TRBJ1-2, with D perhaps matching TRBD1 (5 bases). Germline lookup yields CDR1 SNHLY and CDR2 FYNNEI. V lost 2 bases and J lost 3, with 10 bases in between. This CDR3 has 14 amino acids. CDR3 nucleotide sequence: TGTGCCAGCAGTGAAATGAGAGGGGACTATGGCTACACCTTC. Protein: CASSEMRGDYGYTF.

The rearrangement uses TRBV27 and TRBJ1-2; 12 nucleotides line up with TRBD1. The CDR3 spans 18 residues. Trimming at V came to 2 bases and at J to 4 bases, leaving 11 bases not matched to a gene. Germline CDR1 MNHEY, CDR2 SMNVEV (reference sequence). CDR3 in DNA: TGTGCCAGCAGTTTACGGGGACAGGGGGCAGGGGGATTCTATGGCTACACCTTC. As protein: CASSLRGQGAGGFYGYTF.

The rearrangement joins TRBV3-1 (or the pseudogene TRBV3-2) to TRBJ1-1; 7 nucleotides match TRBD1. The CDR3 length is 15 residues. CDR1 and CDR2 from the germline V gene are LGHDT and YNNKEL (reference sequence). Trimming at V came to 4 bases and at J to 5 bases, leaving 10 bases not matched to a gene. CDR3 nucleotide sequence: TGTGCCAGCAGCCGGGCAACAGGGGTTGGGACTGAAGCTTTCTTT. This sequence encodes CASSRATGVGTEAFF.

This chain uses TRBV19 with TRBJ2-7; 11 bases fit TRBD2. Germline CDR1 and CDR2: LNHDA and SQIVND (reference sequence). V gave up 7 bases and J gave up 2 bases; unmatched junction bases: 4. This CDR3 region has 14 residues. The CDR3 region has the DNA TGTGCCAGTAAACCGACTAGCGGGACCTACGAGCAGTACTTC. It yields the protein CASKPTSGTYEQYF.

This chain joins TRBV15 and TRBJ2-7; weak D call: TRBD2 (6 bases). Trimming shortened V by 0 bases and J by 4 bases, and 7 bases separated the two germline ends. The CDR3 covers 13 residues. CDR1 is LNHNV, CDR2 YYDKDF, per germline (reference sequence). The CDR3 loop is CATSRDGGYEQYF. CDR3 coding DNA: TGTGCCACCAGCAGAGACGGAGGGTACGAGCAGTACTTC.

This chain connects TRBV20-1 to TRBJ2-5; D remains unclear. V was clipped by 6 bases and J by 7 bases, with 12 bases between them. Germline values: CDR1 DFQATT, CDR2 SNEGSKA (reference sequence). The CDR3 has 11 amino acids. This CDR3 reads CSAMNGRTQYF. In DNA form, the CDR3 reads TGCAGTGCCATGAACGGACGGACCCAGTACTTC.

CDR3 amino acids: CASSPIVGQGSRRQYF. CDR3 DNA sequence: TGTGCCAGCAGCCCCATCGTAGGACAGGGGAGTCGAAGGCAGTACTTC. V gene TRBV3-1 (or the pseudogene TRBV3-2) combines with J gene TRBJ2-7; 9 bases line up with TRBD1. The CDR3 has 16 residues. The V and J ends lost 4 bases and 9 bases, in that order; junction bases with no gene match: 16. From germline, CDR1 is LGHDT and CDR2 YNNKEL (reference sequence).

The CDR3 DNA sequence: TGTGCCAGCACCTCTACAGGGGAATATGGCTACACCTTC. It codes for CASTSTGEYGYTF. This chain uses TRBV7-3 with TRBJ1-2, with 7 bases aligning to TRBD1. CDR3 length: 13 amino acids. V gave up 7 bases and J gave up 5 bases; unmatched junction bases: 7. Germline loops: CDR1 SGHTA, CDR2 FQGTGA.

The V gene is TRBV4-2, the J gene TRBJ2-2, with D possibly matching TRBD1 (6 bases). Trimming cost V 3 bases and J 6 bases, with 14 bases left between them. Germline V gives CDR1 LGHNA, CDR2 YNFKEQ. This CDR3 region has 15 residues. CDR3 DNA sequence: TGTGCCAGCAGCCAGGGTACAGGGTTTCCCGGGGAGCTGTTTTTT. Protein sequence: CASSQGTGFPGELFF.

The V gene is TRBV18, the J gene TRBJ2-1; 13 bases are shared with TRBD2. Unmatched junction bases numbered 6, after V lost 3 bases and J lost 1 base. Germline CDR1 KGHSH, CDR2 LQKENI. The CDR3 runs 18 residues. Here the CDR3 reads CASSPLGLAGPSYNEQFF. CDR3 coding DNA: TGTGCCAGCTCACCTTTGGGACTAGCGGGGCCTTCCTACAATGAGCAGTTCTTC.

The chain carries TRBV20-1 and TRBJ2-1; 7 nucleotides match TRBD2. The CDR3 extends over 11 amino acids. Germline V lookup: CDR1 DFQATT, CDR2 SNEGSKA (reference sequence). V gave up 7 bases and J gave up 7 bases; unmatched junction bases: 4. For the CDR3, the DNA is TGCAGTGTAGTCGGGGGGAATGAGCAGTTCTTC. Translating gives CSVVGGNEQFF.

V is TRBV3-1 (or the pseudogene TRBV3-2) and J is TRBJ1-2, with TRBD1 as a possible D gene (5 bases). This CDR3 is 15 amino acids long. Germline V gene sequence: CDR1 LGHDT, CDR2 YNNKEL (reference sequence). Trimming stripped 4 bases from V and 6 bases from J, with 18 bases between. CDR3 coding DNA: TGTGCCAGCAGCCGATTCGACAGAAGCATAAATGGCTACACCTTC. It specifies CASSRFDRSINGYTF.

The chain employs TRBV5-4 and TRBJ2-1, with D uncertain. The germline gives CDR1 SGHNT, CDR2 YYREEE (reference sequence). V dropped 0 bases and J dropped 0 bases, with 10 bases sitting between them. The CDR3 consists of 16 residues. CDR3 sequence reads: CASSLGQASSYNEQFF. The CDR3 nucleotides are TGTGCCAGCAGCTTGGGGCAGGCTAGCTCCTACAATGAGCAGTTCTTC.

The CDR3 loop is CAWNLRQGYNEQFF. For the CDR3, the DNA is TGTGCCTGGAATCTGAGACAGGGATACAATGAGCAGTTCTTC. This chain joins TRBV30 and TRBJ2-1; 7 bases map to TRBD1. The CDR3 is 14 residues long. V trimming: 4 bases; J trimming: 4 bases; junction bases outside the gene matches: 7. CDR1 GTSNPN and CDR2 SVGIG come from the germline V gene (reference sequence).

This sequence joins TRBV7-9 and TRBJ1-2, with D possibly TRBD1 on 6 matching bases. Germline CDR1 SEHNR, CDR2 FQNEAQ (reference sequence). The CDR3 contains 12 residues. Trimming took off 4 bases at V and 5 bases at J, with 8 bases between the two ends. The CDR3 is CASSWTDYGYTF. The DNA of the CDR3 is TGTGCCAGCAGCTGGACAGATTATGGCTACACCTTC.

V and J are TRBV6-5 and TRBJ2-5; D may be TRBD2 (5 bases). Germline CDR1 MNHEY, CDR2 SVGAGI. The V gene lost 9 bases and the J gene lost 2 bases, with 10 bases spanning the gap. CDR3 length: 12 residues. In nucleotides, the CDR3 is TGTGCCAGGATGGACTCGCAAGAGACCCAGTACTTC. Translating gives CARMDSQETQYF.

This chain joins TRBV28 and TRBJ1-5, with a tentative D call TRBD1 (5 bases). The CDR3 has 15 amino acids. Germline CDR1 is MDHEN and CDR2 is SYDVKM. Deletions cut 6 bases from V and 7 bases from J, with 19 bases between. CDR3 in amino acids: CASRGPGRGRQPQHF. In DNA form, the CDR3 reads TGTGCCAGCAGGGGTCCGGGGCGTGGAAGACAGCCCCAGCATTTT.

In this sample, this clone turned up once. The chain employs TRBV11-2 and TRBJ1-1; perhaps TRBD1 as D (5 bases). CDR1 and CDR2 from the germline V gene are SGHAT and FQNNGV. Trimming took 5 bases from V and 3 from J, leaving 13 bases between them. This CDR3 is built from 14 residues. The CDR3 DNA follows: TGTGCCAGCAGCATCCAGAGGGGTGACACTGAAGCTTTCTTT. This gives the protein CASSIQRGDTEAFF.

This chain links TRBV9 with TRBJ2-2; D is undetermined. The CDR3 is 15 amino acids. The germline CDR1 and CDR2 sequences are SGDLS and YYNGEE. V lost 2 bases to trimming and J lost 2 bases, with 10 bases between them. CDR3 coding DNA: TGTGCCAGCAGCGTCAATCCCAGAAACACCGGGGAGCTGTTTTTT. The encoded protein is CASSVNPRNTGELFF.

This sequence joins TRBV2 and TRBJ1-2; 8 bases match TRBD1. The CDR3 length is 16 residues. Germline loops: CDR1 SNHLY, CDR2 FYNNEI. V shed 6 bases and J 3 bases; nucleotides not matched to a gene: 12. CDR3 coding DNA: TGTGCCAGCAGCTTGGACAGGGCGTTCACCTACTATGGCTACACCTTC. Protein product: CASSLDRAFTYYGYTF.